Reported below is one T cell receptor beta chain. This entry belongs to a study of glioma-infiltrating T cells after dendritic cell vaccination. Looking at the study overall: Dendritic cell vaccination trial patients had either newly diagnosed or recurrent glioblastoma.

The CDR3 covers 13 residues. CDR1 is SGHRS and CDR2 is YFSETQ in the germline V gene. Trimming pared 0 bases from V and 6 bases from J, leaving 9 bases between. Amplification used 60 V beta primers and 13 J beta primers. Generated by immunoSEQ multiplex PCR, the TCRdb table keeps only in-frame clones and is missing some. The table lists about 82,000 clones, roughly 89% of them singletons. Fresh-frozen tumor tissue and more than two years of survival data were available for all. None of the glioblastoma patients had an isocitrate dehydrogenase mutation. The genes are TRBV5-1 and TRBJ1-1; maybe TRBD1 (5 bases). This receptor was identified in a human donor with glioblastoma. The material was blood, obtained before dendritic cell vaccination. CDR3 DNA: TGCGCCAGCAGCTTGGAGGGGAGGGCTGAAGCTTTCTTT. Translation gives CASSLEGRAEAFF. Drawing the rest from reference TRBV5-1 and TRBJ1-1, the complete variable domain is KAGVTQTPRYLIKTRGQQVTLSCSPISGHRSVSWYQQTPGQGLQFLFEYFSETQRNKGNFPGRFSGRQFSNSRSEMNVSTLELGDSALYLCASSLEGRAEAFFGQGTRLTVV.